Listed below are T cell receptor beta chains from one sample, sequenced in a study of vaccination and CD4 T cells after COVID-19. TCRdb reanalysed the PCR reads using MiXCR and keeps one entry per CDR3 protein. This table has over 9,500 distinct CDR3 sequences, approximately 50% appearing once. Their target antigens are unknown. Sequences were obtained from CD4+ T cells from blood, cultured in vitro. Source of these receptors: a human donor who had recovered from COVID-19. The CDR3 runs from the conserved cysteine through the conserved F or W. The D gene is left open where the match is weak. Clone size is shown for a subset of rows, as once, few, many or a class of expanded clone.

length,J,size,V,D,CDR3,DNA
16,TRBJ2-1,NA,TRBV2,TRBD2,CASSPSSGGFYNEQFF,TGTGCCAGCAGTCCTAGTAGCGGGGGGTTCTACAATGAGCAGTTCTTC
13,TRBJ1-6,few,TRBV19,NA,CASKEAGNSPLHF,TGTGCCAGTAAGGAGGCAGGTAATTCACCCCTCCACTTT
15,TRBJ2-4,NA,TRBV6-5,TRBD2,CASSLAGLAKNIQYF,TGTGCCAGCAGTTTAGCGGGGTTAGCCAAAAACATTCAGTACTTC
14,TRBJ1-6,NA,TRBV29-1,TRBD1,CSVEYDRGNSPLHF,TGCAGCGTTGAGTACGACAGGGGTAATTCACCCCTCCACTTT
17,TRBJ2-6,NA,TRBV7-9,TRBD2,CASTGREGYSGANVLTF,TGTGCCAGCACCGGAAGGGAGGGATACTCTGGGGCCAACGTCCTGACTTTC
19,TRBJ1-2,NA,TRBV21-1,NA,CASSKLLGRTGLANYGYTF,TGTGCCAGCAGCAAACTTCTTGGTAGGACAGGGCTCGCTAACTATGGCTACACCTTC
12,TRBJ1-6,few,TRBV19,NA,CASSRMGTHFNF,TGTGCCAGTAGCCGGATGGGGACGCATTTCAACTTT
15,TRBJ1-2,NA,TRBV19,TRBD1,CASSHLTGEIYGYTF,TGTGCCAGTAGTCATCTCACAGGGGAGATCTATGGCTACACCTTC
12,TRBJ2-3,NA,TRBV28,NA,CASRIGTDTQYF,TGTGCCAGCAGGATCGGGACAGATACGCAGTATTTT
12,TRBJ1-1,NA,TRBV29-1,NA,CSVGTEGTEAFF,TGCAGCGTCGGGACGGAGGGGACTGAAGCTTTCTTT
13,TRBJ1-2,NA,TRBV20-1,NA,CSARGTQWKSYTF,TGCAGTGCTAGAGGGACCCAGTGGAAAAGCTACACCTTC
16,TRBJ1-2,NA,TRBV28,TRBD1,CASSPGTGASFYGYTF,TGTGCCAGCAGTCCCGGGACAGGGGCATCATTCTATGGCTACACCTTC
13,TRBJ1-5,NA,TRBV20-1,NA,CSARPRGNQPQHF,TGCAGTGCTAGACCAAGGGGGAATCAGCCCCAGCATTTT
15,TRBJ1-5,few,TRBV6-1,TRBD1,CASSPGQGNNQPQHF,TGTGCCAGCAGCCCTGGACAGGGAAACAATCAGCCCCAGCATTTT
13,TRBJ2-2,NA,TRBV2,TRBD1,CASSEQGAGELFF,TGTGCCAGCAGTGAACAGGGGGCCGGGGAGCTGTTTTTT
14,TRBJ1-5,NA,TRBV12-3/TRBV12-4,NA,CASSPLEGGQPQHF,TGTGCCAGCAGTCCTCTCGAGGGGGGTCAGCCCCAGCATTTT
13,TRBJ2-5,NA,TRBV20-1,NA,CSAREGWQETQYF,TGCAGTGCTAGAGAGGGCTGGCAAGAGACCCAGTACTTC
12,TRBJ1-1,few,TRBV2,TRBD1,CASSLTGYEAFF,TGTGCCAGCAGTTTGACAGGGTACGAAGCTTTCTTT
13,TRBJ1-2,NA,TRBV10-3,TRBD1,CAISESTGFGYTF,TGTGCCATCAGTGAGTCGACAGGGTTTGGCTACACCTTC
15,TRBJ2-5,few,TRBV15,TRBD1,CATSSRGTGEETQYF,TGTGCCACCAGCAGCAGGGGGACAGGGGAAGAGACCCAGTACTTC
13,TRBJ1-1,few,TRBV27,NA,CASSWTENTEAFF,TGTGCCAGCAGTTGGACGGAGAACACTGAAGCTTTCTTT
18,TRBJ2-2,NA,TRBV14,TRBD2,CASSPFAGREGRTGELFF,TGTGCCAGCAGCCCCTTTGCCGGGCGGGAGGGGAGGACCGGGGAGCTGTTTTTT
15,TRBJ2-7,NA,TRBV12-3/TRBV12-4,TRBD2,CASSPLGSGTYEQYF,TGTGCCAGCAGTCCCCTGGGTAGCGGGACCTACGAGCAGTACTTC
13,TRBJ1-5,NA,TRBV30,NA,CAWRERGNQPQHF,TGTGCCTGGAGAGAGCGGGGCAATCAGCCCCAGCATTTT
15,TRBJ1-2,few,TRBV7-9,TRBD1,CASSLEQGGYYGYTF,TGTGCCAGCAGCTTAGAACAGGGGGGGTACTATGGCTACACCTTC
14,TRBJ2-3,few,TRBV6-1,TRBD1,CASSRTGATDTQYF,TGTGCCAGCAGCCGAACAGGGGCAACAGATACGCAGTATTTT
12,TRBJ2-1,NA,TRBV29-1,NA,CSMGRGQNEQFF,TGCAGCATGGGACGGGGCCAAAATGAGCAGTTCTTC
15,TRBJ2-7,once,TRBV7-2,TRBD1,CASSFAGQGAYEQYF,TGTGCCAGCAGCTTCGCTGGACAGGGGGCATACGAGCAGTACTTC
15,TRBJ1-2,NA,TRBV11-2,NA,CASSYGGGSHYGYTF,TGTGCCAGCAGCTACGGGGGGGGGAGCCACTATGGCTACACCTTC
13,TRBJ1-2,few,TRBV11-2,TRBD1,CASSGGQGRGYTF,TGTGCCAGCAGCGGGGGACAGGGACGTGGCTACACCTTC
12,TRBJ1-3,few,TRBV7-6,NA,CASSSRSGIIYF,TGTGCCAGCTCTAGTCGTTCCGGGATCATATATTTT
19,TRBJ2-3,NA,TRBV7-9,TRBD2,CASSSLWKGTTDWTDTQYF,TGTGCCAGCAGCTCCCTGTGGAAGGGGACTACCGATTGGACAGATACGCAGTATTTT
15,TRBJ1-5,NA,TRBV4-1,NA,CASSSARTYNQPQHF,TGCGCCAGCAGCTCGGCGAGGACCTACAATCAGCCCCAGCATTTT
15,TRBJ2-1,few,TRBV5-4,NA,CASSPGRYRRNEQFF,TGTGCCAGCAGCCCCGGACGGTACCGAAGGAATGAGCAGTTCTTC
13,TRBJ1-5,few,TRBV5-8,TRBD1,CASSRDRDQPQHF,TGTGCCAGCAGCCGGGACAGGGATCAGCCCCAGCATTTT
14,TRBJ2-1,NA,TRBV20-1,TRBD2,CSAPVPWGGNEQFF,TGCAGTGCTCCGGTCCCATGGGGGGGGAATGAGCAGTTCTTC
14,TRBJ2-3,NA,TRBV7-6,NA,CASSPGGIPDTQYF,TGTGCCAGCAGCCCCGGAGGGATTCCAGATACGCAGTATTTT
19,TRBJ2-7,NA,TRBV6-1,NA,CASTQHGRVRIRGGEEQYF,TGTGCCAGCACTCAACATGGGCGGGTCAGGATCCGAGGGGGTGAAGAGCAGTACTTC
14,TRBJ1-4,few,TRBV20-1,NA,CSALAGAGREKLFF,TGCAGTGCCCTCGCAGGGGCGGGGAGGGAAAAACTGTTTTTT
15,TRBJ2-7,NA,TRBV6-1,NA,CASTQGGGGVYEQYF,TGTGCCAGCACCCAAGGGGGAGGGGGGGTCTACGAGCAGTACTTC
14,TRBJ2-7,few,TRBV20-1,NA,CSASSRYSSYEQYF,TGCAGTGCTAGCTCAAGATACAGCTCCTACGAGCAGTACTTC
13,TRBJ1-2,NA,TRBV11-3,NA,CASSLQGNYGYTF,TGTGCCAGCAGCTTACAGGGAAACTATGGCTACACCTTC
16,TRBJ2-3,NA,TRBV7-2,NA,CASSLRTTGGTDTQYF,TGTGCCAGCAGTCTGAGGACCACCGGAGGAACAGATACGCAGTATTTT
17,TRBJ2-2,NA,TRBV20-1,TRBD1,CSARTSGQGVSTGELFF,TGCAGTGCCAGAACGTCTGGACAGGGGGTTTCTACCGGGGAGCTGTTTTTT
14,TRBJ2-7,NA,TRBV28,TRBD1,CASSFMGTQGEQYF,TGTGCCAGCAGTTTTATGGGTACACAGGGGGAGCAGTACTTC
18,TRBJ1-5,NA,TRBV19,TRBD1,CASRGAEQGTNSNQPQHF,TGTGCCAGTAGGGGGGCAGAACAGGGGACTAATAGCAATCAGCCCCAGCATTTT
14,TRBJ1-2,NA,TRBV11-3,TRBD1,CASSPDRGLGGYTF,TGTGCCAGCAGCCCAGACAGGGGACTAGGCGGCTACACCTTC
19,TRBJ1-1,few,TRBV11-3,NA,CASNPTPHWGTPRDTEAFF,TGTGCCAGCAACCCAACCCCACATTGGGGCACGCCGAGAGACACTGAAGCTTTCTTT
16,TRBJ2-2,NA,TRBV6-5,TRBD2,CASSYSWGAGTGELFF,TGTGCCAGCAGTTACTCGTGGGGAGCGGGGACCGGGGAGCTGTTTTTT
15,TRBJ2-2,NA,TRBV4-3,NA,CASSQDPNGHGELFF,TGCGCCAGCAGCCAAGACCCTAACGGACACGGGGAGCTGTTTTTT
16,TRBJ1-2,few,TRBV2,TRBD1,CASSVYPSGQNYGYTF,TGTGCCAGCAGTGTCTATCCCTCGGGACAGAACTATGGCTACACCTTC
14,TRBJ2-4,NA,TRBV6-5,TRBD2,CASSYPLAGGTQYF,TGTGCCAGCAGTTACCCCCTAGCGGGAGGGACTCAGTACTTC
14,TRBJ2-3,NA,TRBV7-2,NA,CASSLYRSTDTQYF,TGTGCCAGCAGCTTGTACCGATCCACAGATACGCAGTATTTT
12,TRBJ1-4,NA,TRBV6-1,TRBD1,CASSDRTGRLFF,TGTGCCAGCAGTGATCGGACAGGGAGACTGTTTTTT
15,TRBJ1-2,NA,TRBV20-1,NA,CSARDSQGGGHGYTF,TGCAGTGCTAGAGATAGCCAGGGAGGGGGACATGGCTACACCTTC